This TCR beta chain emerged from a study of T-cell memory formation after mild COVID-19. Study observations and caveats: Day 15 to 85 contractors were CD4/CD8 balanced; later expanders leaned CD4+. Contracting CD4+ clones lay largely in CM and EM, with CD8+ ones residing in EMRA.

This clonotype has only a few counts. Its matching antigen is unknown. Germline V lookup: CDR1 SGDLS, CDR2 YYNGEE. The V gene lost 0 bases and the J gene lost 4 bases, with 12 bases spanning the gap. The CDR3 has 15 residues. It was 5'RACE with constant-segment primers that produced the TCR alpha and TCR beta cDNA libraries, which carried sample barcodes and UMIs. MiXCR was run by TCRdb on the 5' RACE reads, yielding one entry per CDR3 protein. Altogether some 410,000 distinct CDR3 sequences are present, less than 25% being singletons, with the ten largest covering approximately 14%. Sequencing was done on a sample of PBMCs or a T cell subset sorted from them (not recorded which). The chain employs TRBV9 and TRBJ2-3, with D maybe TRBD2 (6 bases). The sequence came from an adult woman who had mild COVID-19 (a few samples of this study predate the infection). Cell type and time point are not known. The CDR3 here is CASSVGGRLADTQYF. In DNA form, the CDR3 reads TGTGCCAGCAGCGTAGGTGGCCGACTAGCAGATACGCAGTATTTT.